The T cell receptor (beta chain) described here comes from a study of blood T cell repertoires in COVID-19. Study details: Material from acute and convalescent COVID-19 was sourced from the United States, Italy and Spain. T cells, B-cell-depleted T cells, or PBMCs provided the cDNA or gDNA that served as material.

In the original processing: Quantification of nucleated cells was approximated via reference gene primer amplification. Clones were read by immunoSEQ multiplex PCR, and TCRdb kept only the in-frame ones, dropping some. The V and J calls and clone size come from that table; D and trimming were worked out from the DNA. This table holds approximately 140,000 clones, 80% to 90% found once. Participant-reported clinical history was the basis for cohort assignment. Germline CDR1 is SGHRS and CDR2 is YFSETQ. The CDR3 consists of 17 residues. V dropped 3 bases and J dropped 6; count of bases not matched to a gene: 11.

The specimen was PBMCs or T cells enriched from blood (not recorded which). The chain employs TRBV5-1 and TRBJ1-6; 8 bases are a match to TRBD1. The sequence came from a middle-aged man with acute COVID-19. The CDR3 DNA is TGCGCCAGCAGCTCTTTTACAGGGGGAGGGCTTAATTCACCCCTCCACTTT. Translated, it gives CASSSFTGGGLNSPLHF.